This is a list of T cell receptor beta chains from one sample in a study of blood T cell repertoires in COVID-19. The method was immunoSEQ multiplex PCR; TCRdb's version includes in-frame clones alone and lacks a portion of them. This table holds fewer than 150,000 clones, about 85% found once. The sample taken for sequencing was peripheral blood. The receptors come from a human donor in a cohort sampled during active COVID-19. Both conserved end residues are trimmed from each CDR3.

TRBV6-2/TRBV6-3 | ASSRYSATGSYQPQH
TRBV4-3 | ASSQGSLSANLDTQY
TRBV19 | ASRQVTGELF
TRBV19 | ASSTSSGPLGGDTQY
TRBV13 | ASSLAGIDTEAF
TRBV18 | ASSPWTPAPADTQY
TRBV9 | ASSVRTGMNTEAF
TRBV7-2 | ASRVRGLGTNEQF
TRBV24-1 | ATSDIPSIRDTEAF
TRBV6-6 | ASSYSGGYGYT
TRBV18 | ASSLGAYEQY
TRBV27 | ASRTVNTGELF
TRBV6-1 | ASSVQGGGVNTGELF
TRBV6-1 | ASSEAGQGHYGYT
TRBV6-5 | ASSPQGRSNTEAF
TRBV9 | ASSVGTSAPTQY
TRBV27 | ASSIGGGLGEKLF
TRBV6-6 | ASSLRGDTQY
TRBV6-5 | ASSPDHGRNEQF
TRBV7-9 | ASSPGLSADTQY
TRBV19 | ASSIGFYSNQPQH
TRBV10-3 | AIRALAGVNEQF
TRBV11-3 | ASSLVGAGELF
TRBV21-1 | ASSKFKSESVSRSPLH
TRBV7-8 | ASSPGGLSGQFYNEQF
TRBV29-1 | SVGGDRSTDTQY
TRBV5-4 | ASSAKTGGKEKLF
TRBV5-1 | ASSLGRDTDTQY
TRBV5-6 | ASLGRVQNIQY
TRBV27 | ARLWGGPRYKSGY
TRBV29-1 | SVLQDSYGYT
TRBV9 | ASSAKTGLFGANTEAF
TRBV9 | ASSVADSRADTQY
TRBV7-2 | ASTPRGSANEKLF
TRBV3-1/TRBV3-2 | ASSRTGDGPQH
TRBV5-1 | ASSPTGVRTDTQY
TRBV27 | ASSLSPSQGQGYNEQF
TRBV28 | ASSLIQGANEPQH
TRBV12-3/TRBV12-4 | ASALGRADTQY
TRBV2 | ASSDFNQPQH
TRBV7-9 | ASSLASIGGETQY
TRBV24-1 | ATSDLQSSGAGSTDTQY
TRBV12-3/TRBV12-4 | ASSIISGELF
TRBV14 | ASSQQGSYNSPLH